This T cell receptor beta chain was captured by sequencing in a study of CD8+ T cells in alopecia areata. Study-wide context: Those treated were given oral tofacitinib at 5 to 10 mg twice daily. Tofacitinib administration persisted for 6 to 18 months, succeeded by 6 months off drug.

Study findings and constraints: Higher clonality than in normal scalp was seen in lesional scalp, especially alopecia totalis/universalis.

Regarding this clone: What it recognizes is unknown.

Peripheral blood samples and lesional scalp punch biopsies were obtained from alopecia areata patients. cDNA reverse transcribed from extracted RNA served as the sequencing template. This table comes from immunoSEQ multiplex PCR, and its TCRdb copy is limited to in-frame clones, with some not included. This table holds some 180,000 clones, about 63% found once. The CDR3 is 13 residues long. Deletions cut 6 bases from V and 5 bases from J, with 13 bases between. Germline lookup yields CDR1 MNHEY and CDR2 SMNVEV (reference sequence). The genes are TRBV27 and TRBJ1-2, with unresolved D. The TCR sequence derives from a human donor with alopecia areata. Sample: CD4+ T cells sorted from blood, taken at week 0. The CDR3 region is CASRGMGPYGYTF. The CDR3 DNA is TGTGCCAGCAGGGGTATGGGTCCTTATGGCTACACCTTC.